The 28 T cell receptor beta chains given below trace back to one sample, sequenced in a study of CXCR3-negative and CXCR3-positive naive CD8 T cells. General study results and limits: The study found more hydrophobic TRB CDR3s in CXCR3-positive naive cells than in CXCR3-negative naive cells.

Researchers prepared the TRB cDNA libraries using 5' RACE with UMI labels. TCRdb reprocessed the 5' RACE reads and stores each CDR3 protein as one record, lacking DNA. The sample includes some 150,000 distinct CDR3 sequences. No antigen has been assigned to these receptors. The sequencing sample was made of naive CXCR3+ CD8+ T cells from blood. Indicated subset: CD45RO-CCR7+CD27+CD95- naive CD8+ T cells expressing CXCR3 (TNR3+). The receptors were gathered from a human donor in good health. Some clones in this sample may be carry-over from other donors' samples.

The V and J genes are TRBV4-1 and TRBJ2-3; TCRdb indicates TRBD2, and absent DNA this call remains unverified. Per germline, CDR1 MGHRA and CDR2 YSYEKL. The CDR3 spans 17 residues. The CDR3 region is CASSQDFTSGSTDTQYF.

V and J are TRBV5-4 and TRBJ2-6; TCRdb calls TRBD1, which cannot be checked without DNA. The germline V gene has CDR1 SGHNT and CDR2 YYREEE (reference sequence). The CDR3 length is 15 residues. The CDR3 loop is CASSQGRTGANVLTF.

The rearrangement joins TRBV27 to TRBJ2-5; the D call of TRBD1 rests on TCRdb alone, since no DNA is present to check it. This CDR3 region has 15 residues. The germline V gene encodes CDR1 MNHEY and CDR2 SMNVEV (reference sequence). CDR3 in amino acids: CASSLFLGARETQYF.

The chain recombines TRBV9 with TRBJ2-7; without DNA, the TCRdb call of TRBD2 cannot be checked. The length of the CDR3 is 15 residues. The germline V gene encodes CDR1 SGDLS and CDR2 YYNGEE. The CDR3 sequence is CASSVESGPVREQYF.

The chain couples TRBV7-8 to TRBJ2-7; TCRdb reports TRBD1, a call that lacks DNA to check it against. Germline CDR1 and CDR2: SGHVS and FQNEAQ. The CDR3 covers 21 residues. The CDR3 loop is CASSLDPPGDEGEHLRNQQYF.

The V gene is TRBV4-2, the J gene TRBJ1-2; TCRdb gives TRBD1 as the D gene, but with no DNA this cannot be confirmed. Germline V CDR1 and CDR2: LGHNA, YNFKEQ. This CDR3 comprises 14 residues. CDR3 sequence reads: CASSPPGQSYGYTF.

This sequence joins TRBV6-5 and TRBJ1-1; TCRdb names TRBD1, which stays unverified in the absence of DNA. This CDR3 comprises 14 residues. Germline V gene sequence: CDR1 MNHEY, CDR2 SVGAGI. This CDR3 is CASRYGQGALEAFF.

This chain joins TRBV5-6 and TRBJ1-1; TCRdb names TRBD1, which stays unverified in the absence of DNA. Germline V gene lookup returns CDR1 SGHDT and CDR2 YYEEEE. The CDR3 consists of 13 residues. Here the CDR3 reads CASSYYGGTEAFF.

The CDR3 region is CASSLGIGGELFF. The chain uses TRBV7-2 and TRBJ1-4; TCRdb's D gene call, TRBD1, goes unchecked for lack of DNA. The CDR3 sequence is 13 residues long. The germline gives CDR1 SGHTA, CDR2 FQGNSA.

The chain couples TRBV28 to TRBJ2-5; the D call of TRBD1 rests on TCRdb alone, since no DNA is present to check it. In germline, CDR1 is MDHEN, CDR2 SYDVKM. There are 14 residues in the CDR3. The chain's CDR3 is CASKMTGTTETQYF.

The chain uses TRBV19 and TRBJ2-1; no DNA is available, so the TRBD2 call from TCRdb remains unchecked. Germline V CDR1 and CDR2: LNHDA, SQIVND (reference sequence). The CDR3 length is 17 residues. The CDR3 loop is CASSIEGLAGPYNEQFF.

This sequence joins TRBV11-2 and TRBJ2-2; checking the TCRdb D call of TRBD1 is not possible without DNA. Germline values: CDR1 SGHAT, CDR2 FQNNGV. This CDR3 contains 15 residues. CDR3 sequence: CASSHGTANTGELFF.

This chain links TRBV7-9 with TRBJ2-5; with no DNA, the TCRdb D assignment of TRBD2 cannot be verified. The germline CDR1 and CDR2 sequences are SEHNR and FQNEAQ (reference sequence). The CDR3 has 14 residues. The CDR3 spells CASSLEGRSGTQYF. The entire variable domain, with the rest obtained from reference TRBV7-9 and TRBJ2-5, is as follows: DTGVSQNPRHKITKRGQNVTFRCDPISEHNRLYWYRQTLGQGPEFLTYFQNEAQLEKSRLLSDRFSAERPKGSFSTLEIQRTEQGDSAMYLCASSLEGRSGTQYFGPGTRLLVL.

V is TRBV19 and J is TRBJ2-5; TCRdb lists TRBD2, though no DNA is available to test this call. The germline V gene has CDR1 LNHDA and CDR2 SQIVND (reference sequence). CDR3 length equals 14 residues. The CDR3 here is CASSATSGQETQYF.

The J gene is TRBJ2-3, the V gene TRBV29-1. The length of the CDR3 is 12 residues. Germline V gene sequence: CDR1 SQVTM, CDR2 ANQGSEA. CDR3 sequence: CSVEGKTDTQYF.

This chain connects TRBV24-1 to TRBJ2-2; TCRdb names TRBD1, which stays unverified in the absence of DNA. This CDR3 has 15 residues. CDR1 KGHDR and CDR2 SFDVKD come from the germline V gene. CDR3 sequence: CATSGTGLNTGELFF.

The CDR3 sequence: CASRAPVTLAGERGPTDTQYF. J is TRBJ2-3 and V is TRBV11-2; checking the TCRdb D call of TRBD2 is not possible without DNA. The CDR3 consists of 21 residues. Germline assignment: CDR1 SGHAT and CDR2 FQNNGV. Looking up the rest from reference TRBV11-2 and TRBJ2-3 gives the full variable domain: EAGVAQSPRYKIIEKRQSVAFWCNPISGHATLYWYQQILGQGPKLLIQFQNNGVVDDSQLPKDRFSAERLKGVDSTLKIQPAKLEDSAVYLCASRAPVTLAGERGPTDTQYFGPGTRLTVL.

This sequence joins TRBV7-6 and TRBJ2-2; TCRdb names TRBD2, which stays unverified in the absence of DNA. This CDR3 is built from 20 residues. Germline V gene sequence: CDR1 SGHVS, CDR2 FNYEAQ. Here the CDR3 reads CASSLGRRISGDRHTGELFF.

The V gene is TRBV4-2, the J gene TRBJ2-1; TCRdb gives TRBD1 as the D gene, but with no DNA this cannot be confirmed. The CDR3 is made up of 18 amino acids. Germline V gene lookup returns CDR1 LGHNA and CDR2 YNFKEQ. The CDR3 protein is CASSQELEGASSYNEQFF.

V is TRBV14 and J is TRBJ2-7. The CDR3 covers 15 residues. Germline CDR1 SGHDN, CDR2 FVKESK. The CDR3 is CASSQGTGRSYEQYF.

The chain combines TRBV28 with TRBJ2-5; checking the TCRdb D call of TRBD1 is not possible without DNA. This CDR3 contains 17 residues. Germline CDR1 and CDR2: MDHEN and SYDVKM. CDR3 amino acids: CASSRRIGQGVRETQYF.

The J gene is TRBJ2-7, the V gene TRBV3-1; the TCRdb D gene call, TRBD1, has no DNA to confirm it. Germline CDR1 and CDR2: LGHDT and YNNKEL (reference sequence). CDR3 length equals 15 residues. CDR3: CASSSRDRSPYEQYF.

The rearrangement joins TRBV20-1 to TRBJ1-6; TCRdb selects TRBD1, and the lack of DNA leaves this call unchecked. Per germline, CDR1 DFQATT and CDR2 SNEGSKA (reference sequence). CDR3 size: 17 residues. The CDR3 sequence: CSARDEEGRGGGSPLHF.

The chain carries TRBV30 and TRBJ1-5. This CDR3 spans 13 amino acids. The germline V gene has CDR1 GTSNPN and CDR2 SVGIG (reference sequence). The CDR3 reads CAWSVHSNQPQHF.

The V gene is TRBV28, the J gene TRBJ1-4. CDR1 and CDR2 (germline): MDHEN, SYDVKM. This CDR3 region has 14 residues. This CDR3 is CASNPTTANEKLFF.

The chain has TRBV5-1 and TRBJ2-5. This CDR3 is built from 13 residues. Germline V gene sequence: CDR1 SGHRS, CDR2 YFSETQ. The CDR3 reads CASSLEVPETQYF.

The J gene is TRBJ2-1, the V gene TRBV9. Germline CDR1 SGDLS, CDR2 YYNGEE. This CDR3 has 13 residues. The CDR3 loop reads CASSVASYNEQFF.

The rearrangement uses TRBV7-9 and TRBJ1-1. Germline V gene data show CDR1 as SEHNR and CDR2 as FQNEAQ (reference sequence). The CDR3 runs to 14 residues. The CDR3 spells CASSGEGPPPEAFF.